The clone carrying this TCR beta chain was seen a single time. The authors' processing: Amplifying reference gene primers gave estimates of nucleated cell counts. Clones were sequenced by immunoSEQ multiplex PCR, and TCRdb holds only the in-frame ones, with some missing. For V, J and clone size, that table is used; D and trimming come from the DNA. The table lists 70,000 to 95,000 clones, 75% to 90% of them singletons. The source of the sample is a study of blood T cell repertoires in COVID-19. The wider study: Samples of COVID-19 (acute and convalescent) were obtained from the United States, Italy and Spain. In each case, the material was cDNA or gDNA derived from T cells, B-cell-depleted T cells, or PBMCs.

CDR1 is LNHNV and CDR2 is YYDKDF in the germline V gene (reference sequence). With V trimmed by 0 bases and J by 3 bases, 4 bases remained unmatched. The CDR3 runs 16 residues. The sample taken for sequencing was peripheral blood. The gene calls are TRBV15 and TRBJ2-5, with 10 bases fitting TRBD2. The receptor's source is a human donor with active COVID-19. The donor label of this sample is uncertain. The CDR3 is CATSREAGGLKETQYF. The DNA of the CDR3 is TGTGCCACCAGCAGAGAAGCGGGGGGGTTGAAAGAGACCCAGTACTTC.